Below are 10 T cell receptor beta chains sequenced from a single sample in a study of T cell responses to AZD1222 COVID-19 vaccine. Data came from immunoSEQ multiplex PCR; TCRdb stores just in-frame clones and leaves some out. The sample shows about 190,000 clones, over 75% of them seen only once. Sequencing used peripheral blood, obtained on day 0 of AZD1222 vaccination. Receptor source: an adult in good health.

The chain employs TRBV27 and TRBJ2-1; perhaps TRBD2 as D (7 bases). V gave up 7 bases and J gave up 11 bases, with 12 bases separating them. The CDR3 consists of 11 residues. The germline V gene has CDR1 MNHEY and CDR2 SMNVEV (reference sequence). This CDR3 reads CASTQGTKQFF. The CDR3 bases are TGTGCCAGCACCCAGGGGACTAAGCAGTTCTTC.

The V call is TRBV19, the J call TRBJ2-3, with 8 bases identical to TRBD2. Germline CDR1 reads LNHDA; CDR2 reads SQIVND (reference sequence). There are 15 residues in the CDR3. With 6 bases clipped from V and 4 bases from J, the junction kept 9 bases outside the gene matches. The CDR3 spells CASSTTSVDADTQYF. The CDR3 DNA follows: TGTGCCAGTAGCACGACTAGCGTAGATGCAGATACGCAGTATTTT.

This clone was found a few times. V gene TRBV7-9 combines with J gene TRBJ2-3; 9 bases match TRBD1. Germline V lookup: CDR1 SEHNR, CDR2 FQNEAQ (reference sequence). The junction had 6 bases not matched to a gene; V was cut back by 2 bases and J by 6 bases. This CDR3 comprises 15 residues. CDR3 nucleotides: TGTGCCAGCAGCTTAATGGGACAGGGTACTGATACGCAGTATTTT. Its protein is CASSLMGQGTDTQYF. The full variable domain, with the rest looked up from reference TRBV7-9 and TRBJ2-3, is DTGVSQNPRHKITKRGQNVTFRCDPISEHNRLYWYRQTLGQGPEFLTYFQNEAQLEKSRLLSDRFSAERPKGSFSTLEIQRTEQGDSAMYLCASSLMGQGTDTQYFGPGTRLTVL.

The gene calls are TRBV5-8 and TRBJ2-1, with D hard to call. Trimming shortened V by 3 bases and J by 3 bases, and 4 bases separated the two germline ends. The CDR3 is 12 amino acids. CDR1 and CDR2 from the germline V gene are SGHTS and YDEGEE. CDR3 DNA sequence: TGTGCCAGCAGCTCCGACTACAATGAGCAGTTCTTC. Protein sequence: CASSSDYNEQFF.

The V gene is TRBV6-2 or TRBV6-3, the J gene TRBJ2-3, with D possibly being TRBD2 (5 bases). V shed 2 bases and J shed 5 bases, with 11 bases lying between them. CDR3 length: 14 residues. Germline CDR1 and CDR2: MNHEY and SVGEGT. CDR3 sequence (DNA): TGTGCCAGCAGTTACCCCTCCGGAGGAGATACGCAGTATTTT. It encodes CASSYPSGGDTQYF.

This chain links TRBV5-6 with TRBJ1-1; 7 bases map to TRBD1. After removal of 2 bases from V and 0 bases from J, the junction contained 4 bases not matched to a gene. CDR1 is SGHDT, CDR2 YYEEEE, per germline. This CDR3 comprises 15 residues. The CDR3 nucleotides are TGTGCCAGCAGCTTCGGGGACAGTTTGAACACTGAAGCTTTCTTT. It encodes CASSFGDSLNTEAFF.

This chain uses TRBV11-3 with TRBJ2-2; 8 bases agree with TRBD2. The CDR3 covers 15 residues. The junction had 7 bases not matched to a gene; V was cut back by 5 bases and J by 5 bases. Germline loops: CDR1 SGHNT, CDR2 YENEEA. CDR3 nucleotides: TGTGCCAGCAGCCCCCGAGTAGCGGGGACCGGGGAGCTGTTTTTT. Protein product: CASSPRVAGTGELFF. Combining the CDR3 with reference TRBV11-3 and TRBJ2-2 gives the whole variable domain EAGVVQSPRYKIIEKKQPVAFWCNPISGHNTLYWYLQNLGQGPELLIRYENEEAVDDSQLPKDRFSAERLKGVDSTLKIQPAELGDSAVYLCASSPRVAGTGELFFGEGSRLTVL.

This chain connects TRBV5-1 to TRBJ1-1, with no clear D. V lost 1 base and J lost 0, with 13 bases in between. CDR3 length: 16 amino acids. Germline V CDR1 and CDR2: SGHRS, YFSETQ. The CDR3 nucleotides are TGCGCCAGCAGCTTGTCGCTGTCACTGATGAACACTGAAGCTTTCTTT. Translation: CASSLSLSLMNTEAFF.

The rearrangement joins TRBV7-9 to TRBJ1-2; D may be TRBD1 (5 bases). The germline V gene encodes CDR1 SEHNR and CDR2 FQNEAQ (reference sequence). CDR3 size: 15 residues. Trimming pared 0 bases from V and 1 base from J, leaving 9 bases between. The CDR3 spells CASSLARAFNYGYTF. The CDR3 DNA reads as TGTGCCAGCAGCTTAGCCAGGGCGTTTAACTATGGCTACACCTTC.

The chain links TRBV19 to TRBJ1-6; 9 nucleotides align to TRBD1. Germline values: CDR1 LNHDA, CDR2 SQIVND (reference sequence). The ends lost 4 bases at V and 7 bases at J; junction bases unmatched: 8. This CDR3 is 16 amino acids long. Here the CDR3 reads CASSSDWTGVNSPLHF. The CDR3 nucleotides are TGTGCCAGTAGTAGCGATTGGACAGGGGTCAATTCACCCCTCCACTTT.